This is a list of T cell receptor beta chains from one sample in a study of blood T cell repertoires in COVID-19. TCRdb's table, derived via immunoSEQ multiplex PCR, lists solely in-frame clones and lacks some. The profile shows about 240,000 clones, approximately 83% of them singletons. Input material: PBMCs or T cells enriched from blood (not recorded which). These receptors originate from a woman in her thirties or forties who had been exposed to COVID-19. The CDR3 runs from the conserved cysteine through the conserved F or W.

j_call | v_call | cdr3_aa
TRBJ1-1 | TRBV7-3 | CASSPNPVNGAFF
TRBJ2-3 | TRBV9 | CASSDERGGLIGTDTQYF
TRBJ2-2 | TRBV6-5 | CASSRLANTGELFF
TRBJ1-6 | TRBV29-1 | CSVEGQSFDSPLHF
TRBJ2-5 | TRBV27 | CASSLSGRQETQYF
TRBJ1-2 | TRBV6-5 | CASSYSSDRRYGYTF
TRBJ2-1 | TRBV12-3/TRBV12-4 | CASSLPGHNEQFF
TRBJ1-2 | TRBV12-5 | CASGLSQVNYGYTF
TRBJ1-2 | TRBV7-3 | CASSRYSNWGQDYGYTF
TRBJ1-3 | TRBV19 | CASRRTGGVGNTIYF
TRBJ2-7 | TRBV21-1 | CASSKAGRGPVDEQYF
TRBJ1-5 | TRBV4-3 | CASSQTRGGNQPQHF
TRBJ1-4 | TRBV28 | CASRPTGGLEKLFF
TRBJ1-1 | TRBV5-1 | CASSQQENTEAFF
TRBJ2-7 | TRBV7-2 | CASSLRQESYEQYF
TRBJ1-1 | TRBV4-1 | CASSQVTGVRGAFF
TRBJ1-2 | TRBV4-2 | CASSQDQGGGNGYTF
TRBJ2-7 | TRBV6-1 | CASSEVGRSYEQYF
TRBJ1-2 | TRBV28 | CASSLGGAGTNYGYTF
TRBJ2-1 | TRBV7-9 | CARGTSVPNEQFF
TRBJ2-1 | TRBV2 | CASSEAPGGRGYNEQFF
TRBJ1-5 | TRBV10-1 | CASRVRALGGYCNQPQHF
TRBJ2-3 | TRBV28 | CASRIGHFTASTDTQYF
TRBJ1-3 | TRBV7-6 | CASSLAVAGRNTIYF
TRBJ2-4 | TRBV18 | CASSVDRDTQYF
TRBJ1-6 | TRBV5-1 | CASSPGLSNSPLHF
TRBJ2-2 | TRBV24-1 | CATSDSGQGLIVELFF
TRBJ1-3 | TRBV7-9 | CASSSLNSGNTIYF
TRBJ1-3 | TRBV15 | CATSREYPTTRGSGNTIYF
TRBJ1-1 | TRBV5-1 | CASSLNGVGVEAFF
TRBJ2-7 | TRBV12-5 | CASGTGFIQYEQYF
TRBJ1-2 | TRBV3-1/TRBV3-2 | CASSRQGLGAYGYTF
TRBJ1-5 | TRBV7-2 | CASSPMGGNQPQHF
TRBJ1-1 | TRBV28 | CASSFSTGVNTEAFF
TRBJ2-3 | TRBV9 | CASSVGETELTDTQYF
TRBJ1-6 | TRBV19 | CASSQGTVESPLHF
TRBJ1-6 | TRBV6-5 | CASSYGDRGSPLHF
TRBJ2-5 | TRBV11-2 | CASSLQQQETQYF
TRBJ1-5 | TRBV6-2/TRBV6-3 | CASSYPGTENPRLNQPQHF
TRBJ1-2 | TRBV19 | CASSIRARRGQVGYTF
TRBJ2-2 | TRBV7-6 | CASSLGTTTGELFF
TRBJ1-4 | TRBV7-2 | CASSRQLNEKLFF
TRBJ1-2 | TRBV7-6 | CASSWSQRQAQDGYTF
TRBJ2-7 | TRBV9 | CASSPPGLSYEQYF
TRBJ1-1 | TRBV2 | CASSEGGGSTEAFF
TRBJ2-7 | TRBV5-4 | CASSAQTGSYEQYF
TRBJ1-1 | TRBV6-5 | CASSYNMNTEAFF
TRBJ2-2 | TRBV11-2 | CASSSRGMGQGANTGELFF
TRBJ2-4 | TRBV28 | CASSPDPGGVLKNIQYF